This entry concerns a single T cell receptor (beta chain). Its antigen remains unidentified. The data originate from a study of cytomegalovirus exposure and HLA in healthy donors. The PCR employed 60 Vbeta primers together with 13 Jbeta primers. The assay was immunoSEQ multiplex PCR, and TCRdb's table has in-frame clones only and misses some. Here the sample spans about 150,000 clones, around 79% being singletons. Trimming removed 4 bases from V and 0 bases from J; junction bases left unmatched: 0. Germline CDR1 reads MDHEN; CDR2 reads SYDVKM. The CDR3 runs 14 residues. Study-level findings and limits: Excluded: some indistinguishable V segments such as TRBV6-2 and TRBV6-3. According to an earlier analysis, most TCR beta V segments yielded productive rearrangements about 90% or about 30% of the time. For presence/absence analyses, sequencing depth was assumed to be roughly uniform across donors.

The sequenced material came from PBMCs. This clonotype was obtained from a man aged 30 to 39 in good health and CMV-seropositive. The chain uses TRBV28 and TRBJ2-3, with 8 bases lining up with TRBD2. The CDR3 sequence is CASSSSGSTDTQYF. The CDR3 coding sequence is TGTGCCAGCAGTTCTAGCGGGAGCACAGATACGCAGTATTTT.